Following are 22 T cell receptor beta chains from one sample sequenced in a study of human T cells and chemical hapten exposure. TCRdb re-analysed the RACE reads in MiXCR, keeping a single row per CDR3 protein. The data show more than 60,000 distinct CDR3 sequences, with under 13% seen just once and 6.5% to 8.5% held by the top ten. The time point: patch test 2, 6 weeks after DPC sensitization. The sample's treatment: therapeutic diphenylcyclopropenone sensitization with weekly scalp DPC. Sequencing used whole blood, obtained in connection with sensitization to the hapten diphenylcyclopropenone (DPC). The origin of the receptors is a woman aged 50 to 60 with alopecia areata. Some clones in this sample may be carry-over from other donors' samples.

This clonotype was observed at least ten times. The V call is TRBV7-9, the J call TRBJ2-5; 7 bases are a match to TRBD1. The CDR3 spans 14 residues. Germline V gene data show CDR1 as SEHNR and CDR2 as FQNEAQ (reference sequence). After removal of 4 bases from V and 0 bases from J, the junction contained 2 bases not matched to a gene. Here the CDR3 reads CASSSDRDQETQYF. CDR3 in DNA: TGTGCCAGCAGCTCCGACAGGGACCAAGAGACCCAGTACTTC.

This clonotype showed up many times. V usage is TRBV28 and J usage is TRBJ2-1, with TRBD2 matching 12 bases. The CDR3 has 17 amino acids. Unmatched junction bases numbered 9, after V lost 2 bases and J lost 7 bases. CDR1 is MDHEN and CDR2 is SYDVKM in the germline V gene. CDR3 bases: TGTGCCAGCAGTTTACTGACTAGCGGGAGAACAGGGAATGAGCAGTTCTTC. Its protein is CASSLLTSGRTGNEQFF.

This clonotype was found many times. V gene TRBV18 combines with J gene TRBJ1-1; 8 bases agree with TRBD1. V gave up 5 bases and J gave up 6 bases; unmatched junction bases: 5. This CDR3 comprises 13 residues. Germline values: CDR1 KGHSH, CDR2 LQKENI. CDR3 nucleotide sequence: TGTGCCAGCTCAGAAGACAGGGGCGCTGAAGCTTTCTTT. Translated: CASSEDRGAEAFF. The full variable domain, in which reference TRBV18 and TRBJ1-1 provide the parts outside the CDR3, is NAGVMQNPRHLVRRRGQEARLRCSPMKGHSHVYWYRQLPEEGLKFMVYLQKENIIDESGMPKERFSAEFPKEGPSILRIQQVVRGDSAAYFCASSEDRGAEAFFGQGTRLTVV.

The chain joins TRBV29-1 to TRBJ2-7, with 9 bases aligning to TRBD1. CDR3 length: 13 residues. J was trimmed by 7 bases and V by 6 bases; bases with no gene match: 10. The germline CDR1 and CDR2 sequences are SQVTM and ANQGSEA. DNA of the CDR3: TGCAGCGTCTACAGCACAGGGGGCGAAGAGCAGTACTTC. Residues: CSVYSTGGEEQYF.

This clonotype has only a few counts. The V and J genes are TRBV20-1 and TRBJ2-5; the match to TRBD2 covers 11 bases. The CDR3 has 17 residues. Germline CDR1 reads DFQATT; CDR2 reads SNEGSKA (reference sequence). The junction had 8 bases not matched to a gene; V was cut back by 0 bases and J by 2 bases. CDR3 sequence: CSARDRLAGGLQETQYF. DNA of the CDR3: TGCAGTGCTAGAGATAGGCTAGCGGGAGGTCTTCAAGAGACCCAGTACTTC.

This clonotype is labeled medium-sized. The chain is built from TRBV29-1 and TRBJ1-1, with unresolved D. The germline V gene encodes CDR1 SQVTM and CDR2 ANQGSEA. The CDR3 extends over 14 amino acids. The germline V and J ends were trimmed by 5 bases and 8 bases, with 21 bases remaining between them. The CDR3 reads CSVPGGLMTSEAFF. The CDR3, as DNA: TGCAGCGTTCCGGGCGGTTTAATGACGTCCGAAGCTTTCTTT.

This clonotype showed up many times. The CDR3 nucleotides read TGTGCCACCAGCAGGGACAGGGGGCTTGGAAACACCATATATTTT. It codes for CATSRDRGLGNTIYF. The chain recombines TRBV15 with TRBJ1-3, with 11 nucleotides matching TRBD1. J gave up 3 bases and V 3 bases, and 1 base lay outside the gene matches. CDR1 is LNHNV, CDR2 YYDKDF, per germline (reference sequence). This CDR3 comprises 15 residues.

This clonotype was detected only a few times. The rearrangement uses TRBV3-1 and TRBJ2-3; D perhaps matches TRBD2 (5 bases). The V gene's germline CDR1 is LGHDT and CDR2 YNNKEL (reference sequence). The CDR3 totals 14 residues. Trimming pared 5 bases from V and 4 bases from J, leaving 13 bases between. The CDR3 DNA reads as TGTGCCAGCAGCGCGAGGGCCGATGCAGATACGCAGTATTTT. Encoded protein: CASSARADADTQYF.

This clonotype showed up many times. The chain links TRBV7-2 to TRBJ2-7, with TRBD2 matching over 11 bases. The germline V gene encodes CDR1 SGHTA and CDR2 FQGNSA. The V and J ends lost 7 bases and 5 bases, in that order; junction bases with no gene match: 10. The CDR3 loop spans 15 amino acids. The DNA for the CDR3 is TGTGCCAGCACCCCAGAACTAGCGGGAGTCGACGAGCAGTACTTC. The encoded protein is CASTPELAGVDEQYF.

J is TRBJ1-1 and V is TRBV12-3 or TRBV12-4; tentative D call: TRBD1 (5 bases). Trimming shortened V by 6 bases and J by 7 bases, and 15 bases separated the two germline ends. The CDR3 spans 13 residues. The CDR3 loop reads CASSPGGKGEAFF. The DNA of the CDR3 is TGTGCCAGCAGCCCCGGGGGGAAAGGTGAAGCTTTCTTT.

This clonotype was found many times. The chain employs TRBV6-4 and TRBJ2-2; 7 bases match TRBD1. Germline lookup yields CDR1 MRHNA and CDR2 SNTAGT. V was pared by 2 bases and J by 6 bases, with 3 bases of the junction left unmatched. This CDR3 spans 14 amino acids. As DNA, the CDR3 is TGTGCCAGCAGTGACCGGGACAGTTCCGGGGAGCTGTTTTTT. Translation gives CASSDRDSSGELFF.

Concerning this clonotype itself: A much larger clone is a single base away; this may be a read error. J is TRBJ2-5 and V is TRBV7-8; no clear D. The CDR3 runs to 11 residues. V shed 5 bases and J shed 7 bases, with 8 bases lying between them. CDR1 SGHVS and CDR2 FQNEAQ come from the germline V gene. The CDR3 here is CASSPLGTQYF. CDR3 DNA: TGTGCCAGCAGCCCTCTAGGGACCCAGTACTTC.

There are many counts of this clonotype. This chain uses TRBV29-1 with TRBJ2-5; TRBD1 might be the D (5 bases). The CDR3 has 11 residues. V lost 4 bases and J 3 bases, leaving 6 bases between the germline ends. Germline assignment: CDR1 SQVTM and CDR2 ANQGSEA. CDR3 in amino acids: CSVGQKETQYF. In DNA, the CDR3 is TGCAGCGTTGGACAGAAAGAGACCCAGTACTTC.

The table lists this clonotype with many counts. V is TRBV20-1 and J is TRBJ2-7, with a tentative D call TRBD1 (6 bases). The CDR3 is 17 residues long. V was pared by 1 base and J by 0 bases, with 19 bases between. Germline V gene sequence: CDR1 DFQATT, CDR2 SNEGSKA (reference sequence). CDR3 in amino acids: CSARAPGVGYNSYEQYF. In DNA, the CDR3 is TGCAGTGCTAGAGCTCCAGGGGTAGGCTACAACTCCTACGAGCAGTACTTC.

At least ten counts were recorded for this clonotype. V usage is TRBV19 and J usage is TRBJ2-7; D is undetermined. Trimming shortened V by 5 bases and J by 0 bases, and 11 bases separated the two germline ends. The CDR3 extends over 14 amino acids. The germline V gene encodes CDR1 LNHDA and CDR2 SQIVND (reference sequence). For the CDR3, the DNA is TGTGCCAGTAGTCGGAGACTCAGCTCCTACGAGCAGTACTTC. Translated: CASSRRLSSYEQYF. The variable domain in full, completed from reference TRBV19 and TRBJ2-7, reads DGGITQSPKYLFRKEGQNVTLSCEQNLNHDAMYWYRQDPGQGLRLIYYSQIVNDFQKGDIAEGYSVSREKKESFPLTVTSAQKNPTAFYLCASSRRLSSYEQYFGPGTRLTVT.

This clonotype was seen a few times. V is TRBV11-2 and J is TRBJ2-6, with 8 bases lining up with TRBD1. CDR3 size: 18 residues. Germline assignment: CDR1 SGHAT and CDR2 FQNNGV. V trimming: 5 bases; J trimming: 4 bases; junction bases outside the gene matches: 13. The CDR3 coding sequence is TGTGCCAGCAGCCGTTACCGGGACAGGACTCGGGGGGCCAACGTCCTGACTTTC. Translating it yields CASSRYRDRTRGANVLTF.

This clonotype has at least ten counts. The J gene is TRBJ2-5, the V gene TRBV5-1, with D perhaps being TRBD1 or TRBD2 (5 bases each). V was pared by 4 bases and J by 1 base, with 11 bases between. Looked up from germline, CDR1 is SGHRS and CDR2 is YFSETQ. This CDR3 comprises 14 residues. CDR3 nucleotide sequence: TGCGCCAGCAGCAGGGGAGACGGCCAAGAGACCCAGTACTTC. Protein product: CASSRGDGQETQYF.

This clonotype appeared many times. The chain employs TRBV5-6 and TRBJ1-2; no clear D. Trimming removed 0 bases at V and 2 bases at J, with 14 bases between. The CDR3 is 16 amino acids. Germline-derived CDR1 and CDR2 are SGHDT and YYEEEE. CDR3 bases: TGTGCCAGCAGCTTGGGTGCGGGGAGCCGAAACTATGGCTACACCTTC. Residues: CASSLGAGSRNYGYTF.

The V gene is TRBV5-1, the J gene TRBJ2-3; no definite D call. CDR1 is SGHRS and CDR2 is YFSETQ in the germline V gene. The CDR3 runs 14 residues. Deletions cut 0 bases from V and 2 bases from J, with 7 bases between. The CDR3 reads CASSLDQNTDTQYF. DNA for the CDR3: TGCGCCAGCAGCTTGGACCAGAACACAGATACGCAGTATTTT.

This clonotype has only a few counts. This chain joins TRBV2 and TRBJ2-2; TRBD2 is a possible D gene (6 bases). Trimming shortened V by 6 bases and J by 2 bases, and 10 bases separated the two germline ends. The germline V gene encodes CDR1 SNHLY and CDR2 FYNNEI. The CDR3 runs to 14 residues. CDR3 nucleotides: TGTGCCAGCAGAAAGACTAGAAACACCGGGGAGCTGTTTTTT. It translates to CASRKTRNTGELFF.

The sample holds many counts of this clonotype. The CDR3 spells CASSLDGTKGDEQFF. The CDR3 DNA follows: TGCGCCAGCAGCTTGGATGGGACGAAGGGCGATGAGCAGTTCTTC. V usage is TRBV5-1 and J usage is TRBJ2-1; D could derive from TRBD1 or TRBD2 (5 bases each). This CDR3 is 15 amino acids long. CDR1 is SGHRS, CDR2 YFSETQ, per germline. Trimming shortened V by 0 bases and J by 8 bases, and 15 bases separated the two germline ends. The full variable domain, with the rest looked up from reference TRBV5-1 and TRBJ2-1, is KAGVTQTPRYLIKTRGQQVTLSCSPISGHRSVSWYQQTPGQGLQFLFEYFSETQRNKGNFPGRFSGRQFSNSRSEMNVSTLELGDSALYLCASSLDGTKGDEQFFGPGTRLTVL.

This clonotype was recorded at least ten times. The chain combines TRBV3-1 with TRBJ1-1, with 7 bases lining up with TRBD1. V gave up 0 bases and J gave up 11 bases; unmatched junction bases: 3. Germline CDR1 is LGHDT and CDR2 is YNNKEL (reference sequence). This CDR3 is built from 12 residues. The CDR3 DNA reads TGTGCCAGCAGCCAAGATCAGGGGGTGGCTTTCTTT. It translates to CASSQDQGVAFF.